This T cell receptor (beta chain) was sequenced during a study of blood T cells in healthy people across ages. This clonotype showed up just a few times. Trimming took off 5 bases at V and 5 bases at J, with 6 bases between the two ends. CDR1 is MNHEY, CDR2 SVGEGT, per germline. The CDR3 loop spans 11 amino acids. The use of a sample-barcoded 5' primer and a J-beta primer mix characterized a second PCR of about 7 to 12 cycles. Each CDR3 protein gets one entry after TCRdb re-called the 5' RACE reads with MiXCR. The repertoire holds about 800,000 distinct CDR3 sequences, roughly 25% seen once, with approximately 4% in the top ten. This same sample was also part of a study on T cells of mothers and their children.

The sequencing input was blood. This TCR came from a boy aged 10-17 years in good health. The chain employs TRBV6-2 or TRBV6-3 and TRBJ2-5, with D uncertain. The CDR3 sequence is CASSNVETQYF. The CDR3 DNA is TGTGCCAGCAGTAACGTGGAGACCCAGTACTTC.